The 7 T cell receptor beta chains given below trace back to one sample, sequenced in a study of blood T cell repertoires in COVID-19. The data were produced by immunoSEQ multiplex PCR, yet TCRdb's version contains in-frame clones alone and is incomplete. The top ten hold roughly 9.7% of the sample, which has 30,000 to 40,000 clones, 65% to 90% seen once. Specimen: peripheral blood. These receptor sequences come from a human donor in a cohort sampled during active COVID-19.

The rearrangement links TRBV5-4 to TRBJ2-2; TRBD1 might be the D (5 bases). V was cut by 1 base and J by 1 base, with 8 bases left in between. CDR1 SGHNT and CDR2 YYREEE come from the germline V gene (reference sequence). This CDR3 has 15 amino acids. The CDR3 here is CASSLNQGNTGELFF. DNA for the CDR3: TGTGCCAGCAGCTTGAACCAGGGGAACACCGGGGAGCTGTTTTTT.

This clone came up once. The chain's CDR3 is CASSPPGLAGEGTQYF. Here the CDR3 DNA reads TGTGCCAGCTCACCACCGGGACTAGCGGGAGAAGGGACCCAGTACTTC. V is TRBV18 and J is TRBJ2-5; 14 positions agree with TRBD2. V shed 0 bases, J shed 7 bases, and the junction held 4 bases outside the gene matches. This CDR3 has 16 residues. Looked up from germline, CDR1 is KGHSH and CDR2 is LQKENI. Drawing the rest from reference TRBV18 and TRBJ2-5, the complete variable domain is NAGVMQNPRHLVRRRGQEARLRCSPMKGHSHVYWYRQLPEEGLKFMVYLQKENIIDESGMPKERFSAEFPKEGPSILRIQQVVRGDSAAYFCASSPPGLAGEGTQYFGPGTRLLVL.

The chain employs TRBV7-9 and TRBJ1-2; D gene uncertain. The CDR3 spans 15 residues. Germline V gene lookup returns CDR1 SEHNR and CDR2 FQNEAQ (reference sequence). Trimming removed 5 bases at V and 1 base at J, with 14 bases between. The CDR3 is CASSDGAWFNYGYTF. In DNA form, the CDR3 reads TGTGCCAGCAGCGATGGTGCGTGGTTTAACTATGGCTACACCTTC.

The chain uses TRBV2 and TRBJ2-5, with a weak D call TRBD2 (5 bases). Germline assignment: CDR1 SNHLY and CDR2 FYNNEI. The CDR3 runs to 15 residues. Trimming pared 6 bases from V and 0 bases from J, leaving 14 bases between. CDR3 protein: CASSSYGLDQETQYF. In nucleotides, the CDR3 is TGTGCCAGCAGCTCGTACGGACTCGACCAAGAGACCCAGTACTTC.

The chain combines TRBV12-3 or TRBV12-4 with TRBJ2-7, with 8 bases lining up with TRBD1. V shed 6 bases, J shed 6 bases, and the junction held 4 bases outside the gene matches. The CDR3 length is 12 residues. CDR3 amino acids: CASRPDRGEQYF. The CDR3 coding sequence is TGTGCCAGCAGGCCTGACAGGGGCGAGCAGTACTTC.

The chain combines TRBV27 with TRBJ1-2; D might be TRBD1 (6 bases). V dropped 5 bases and J dropped 4 bases, with 11 bases sitting between them. The CDR3 spans 13 residues. Germline V gene data show CDR1 as MNHEY and CDR2 as SMNVEV (reference sequence). In DNA, the CDR3 is TGTGCCAGCAGTCAAGGACAGCTCTATGGCTACACCTTC. Protein: CASSQGQLYGYTF.

The V and J genes are TRBV27 and TRBJ2-2, with 8 bases fitting TRBD2. With 1 base clipped from V and 2 bases from J, the junction kept 6 bases outside the gene matches. Germline V gene data show CDR1 as MNHEY and CDR2 as SMNVEV (reference sequence). This CDR3 region has 17 residues. Here the CDR3 reads CASSLLLTSGNTGELFF. CDR3 nucleotides: TGTGCCAGCAGTTTATTGCTTACTAGCGGCAACACCGGGGAGCTGTTTTTT.